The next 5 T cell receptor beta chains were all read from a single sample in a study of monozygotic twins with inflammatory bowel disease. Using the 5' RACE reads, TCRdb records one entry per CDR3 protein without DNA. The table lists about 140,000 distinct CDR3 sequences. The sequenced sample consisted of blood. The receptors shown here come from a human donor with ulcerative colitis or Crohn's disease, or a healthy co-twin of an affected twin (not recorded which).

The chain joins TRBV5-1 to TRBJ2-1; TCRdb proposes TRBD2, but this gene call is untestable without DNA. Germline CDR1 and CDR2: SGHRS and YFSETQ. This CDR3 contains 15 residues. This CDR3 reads CASSLGVAGNNEQFF. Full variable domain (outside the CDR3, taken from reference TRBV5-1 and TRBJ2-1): KAGVTQTPRYLIKTRGQQVTLSCSPISGHRSVSWYQQTPGQGLQFLFEYFSETQRNKGNFPGRFSGRQFSNSRSEMNVSTLELGDSALYLCASSLGVAGNNEQFFGPGTRLTVL.

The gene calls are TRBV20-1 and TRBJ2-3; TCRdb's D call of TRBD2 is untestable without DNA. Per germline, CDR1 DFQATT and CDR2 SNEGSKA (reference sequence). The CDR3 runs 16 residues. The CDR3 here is CSATLRASGRTDTQYF.

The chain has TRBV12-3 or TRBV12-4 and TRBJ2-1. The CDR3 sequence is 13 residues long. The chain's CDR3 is CASSTHMSNEQFF.

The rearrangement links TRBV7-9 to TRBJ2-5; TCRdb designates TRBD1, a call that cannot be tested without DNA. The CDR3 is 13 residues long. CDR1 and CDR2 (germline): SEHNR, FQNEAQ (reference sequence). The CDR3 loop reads CASSKYREETQYF. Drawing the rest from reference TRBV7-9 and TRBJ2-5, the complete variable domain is DTGVSQNPRHKITKRGQNVTFRCDPISEHNRLYWYRQTLGQGPEFLTYFQNEAQLEKSRLLSDRFSAERPKGSFSTLEIQRTEQGDSAMYLCASSKYREETQYFGPGTRLLVL.

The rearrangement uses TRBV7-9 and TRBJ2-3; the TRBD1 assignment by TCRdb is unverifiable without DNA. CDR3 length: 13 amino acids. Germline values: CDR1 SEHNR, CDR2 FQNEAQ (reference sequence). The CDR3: CASSLGPPNTQYF.